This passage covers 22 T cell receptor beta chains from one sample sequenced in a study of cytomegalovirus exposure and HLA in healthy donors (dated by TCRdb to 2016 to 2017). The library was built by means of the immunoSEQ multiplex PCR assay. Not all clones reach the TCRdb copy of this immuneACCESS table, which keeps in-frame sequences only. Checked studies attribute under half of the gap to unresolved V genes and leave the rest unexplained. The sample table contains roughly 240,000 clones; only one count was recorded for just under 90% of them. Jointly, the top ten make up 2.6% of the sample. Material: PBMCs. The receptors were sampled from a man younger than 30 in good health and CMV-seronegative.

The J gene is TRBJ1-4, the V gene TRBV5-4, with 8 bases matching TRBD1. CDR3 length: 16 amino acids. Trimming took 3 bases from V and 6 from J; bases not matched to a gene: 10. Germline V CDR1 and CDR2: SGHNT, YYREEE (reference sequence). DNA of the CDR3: TGTGCCAGCAGCTCCCAGATGCAGGGGGCGGATGAAAAACTGTTTTTT. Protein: CASSSQMQGADEKLFF.

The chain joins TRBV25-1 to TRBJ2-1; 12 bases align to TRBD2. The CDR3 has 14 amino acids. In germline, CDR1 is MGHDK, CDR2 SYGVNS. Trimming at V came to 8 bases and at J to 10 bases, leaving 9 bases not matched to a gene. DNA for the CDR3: TGTGCCAGCGGCCTAGCGGGAGGGCCGGGGGAGCAGTTCTTC. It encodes CASGLAGGPGEQFF. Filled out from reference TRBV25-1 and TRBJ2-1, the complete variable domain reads EADIYQTPRYLVIGTGKKITLECSQTMGHDKMYWYQQDPGMELHLIHYSYGVNSTEKGDLSSESTVSRIRTEHFPLTLESARPSHTSQYLCASGLAGGPGEQFFGPGTRLTVL.

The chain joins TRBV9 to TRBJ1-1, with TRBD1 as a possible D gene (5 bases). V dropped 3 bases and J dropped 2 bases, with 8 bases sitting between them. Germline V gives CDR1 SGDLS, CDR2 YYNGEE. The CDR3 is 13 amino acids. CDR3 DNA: TGTGCCAGCAGCGCCCAGGGTAACACTGAAGCTTTCTTT. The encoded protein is CASSAQGNTEAFF.

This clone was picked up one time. In DNA, the CDR3 is TGTGCCATCAATCTAGGGGGTGGCTACGAGCAGTACTTC. Translating it yields CAINLGGGYEQYF. The chain uses TRBV6-1 and TRBJ2-7, with D perhaps TRBD1 (6 bases). Trimming pared 10 bases from V and 3 bases from J, leaving 16 bases between. Germline CDR1 reads MNHNS; CDR2 reads SASEGT. CDR3 length equals 13 residues.

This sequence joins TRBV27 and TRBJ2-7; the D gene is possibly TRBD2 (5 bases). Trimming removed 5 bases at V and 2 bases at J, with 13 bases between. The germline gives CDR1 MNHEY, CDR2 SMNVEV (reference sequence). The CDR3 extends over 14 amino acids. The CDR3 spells CASSGRAGTYEQYF. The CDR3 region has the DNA TGTGCCAGCAGTGGGCGGGCCGGGACCTACGAGCAGTACTTC.

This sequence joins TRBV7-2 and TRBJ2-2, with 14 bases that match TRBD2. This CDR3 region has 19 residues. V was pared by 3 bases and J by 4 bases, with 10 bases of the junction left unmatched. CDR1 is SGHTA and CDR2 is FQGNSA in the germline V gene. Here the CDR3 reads CASSLSPGLAGVRTGELFF. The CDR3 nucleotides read TGTGCCAGCAGCTTGAGTCCGGGACTAGCGGGAGTGCGCACCGGGGAGCTGTTTTTT.

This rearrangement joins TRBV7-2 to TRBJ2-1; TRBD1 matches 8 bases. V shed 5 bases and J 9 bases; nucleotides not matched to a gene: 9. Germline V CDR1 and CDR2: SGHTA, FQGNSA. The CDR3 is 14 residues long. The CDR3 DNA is TGTGCCAGCAGCCCCAGCAGGGGGCAGGGTGAGCAGTTCTTC. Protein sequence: CASSPSRGQGEQFF.

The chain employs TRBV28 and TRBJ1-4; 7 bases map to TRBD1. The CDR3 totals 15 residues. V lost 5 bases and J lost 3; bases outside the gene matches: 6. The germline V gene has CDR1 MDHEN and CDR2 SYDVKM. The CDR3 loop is CASSTRQGANEKLFF. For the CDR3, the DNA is TGTGCCAGCAGTACCAGACAGGGAGCTAATGAAAAACTGTTTTTT. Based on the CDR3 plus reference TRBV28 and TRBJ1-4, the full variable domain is DVKVTQSSRYLVKRTGEKVFLECVQDMDHENMFWYRQDPGLGLRLIYFSYDVKMKEKGDIPEGYSVSREKKERFSLILESASTNQTSMYLCASSTRQGANEKLFFGSGTQLSVL.

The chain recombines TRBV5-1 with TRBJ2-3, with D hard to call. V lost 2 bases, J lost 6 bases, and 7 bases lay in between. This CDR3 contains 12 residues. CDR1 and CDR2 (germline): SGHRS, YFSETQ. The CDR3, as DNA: TGCGCCAGCAGCTTTCCTTTCGATACGCAGTATTTT. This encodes CASSFPFDTQYF.

CDR3 sequence: CASSRGSPDTQYF. The DNA for the CDR3 is TGTGCCAGCAGCCGGGGGTCCCCAGATACGCAGTATTTT. This chain uses TRBV2 with TRBJ2-3, with D perhaps TRBD2 (6 bases). Trimming pared 6 bases from V and 4 bases from J, leaving 11 bases between. This CDR3 is 13 amino acids long. Germline CDR1 reads SNHLY; CDR2 reads FYNNEI.

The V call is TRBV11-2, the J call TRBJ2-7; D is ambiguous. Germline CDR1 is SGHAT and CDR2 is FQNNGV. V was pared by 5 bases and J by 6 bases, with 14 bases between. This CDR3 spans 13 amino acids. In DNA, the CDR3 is TGTGCCAGCAGCCCCCCGAGTCAACCCGAGCAGTACTTC. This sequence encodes CASSPPSQPEQYF.

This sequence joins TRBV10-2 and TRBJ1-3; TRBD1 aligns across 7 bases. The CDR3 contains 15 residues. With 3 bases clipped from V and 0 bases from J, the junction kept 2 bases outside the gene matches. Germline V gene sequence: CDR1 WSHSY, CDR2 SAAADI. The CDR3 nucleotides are TGCGCCAGCAGTGACCGGGACAGCTCTGGAAACACCATATATTTT. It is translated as CASSDRDSSGNTIYF.

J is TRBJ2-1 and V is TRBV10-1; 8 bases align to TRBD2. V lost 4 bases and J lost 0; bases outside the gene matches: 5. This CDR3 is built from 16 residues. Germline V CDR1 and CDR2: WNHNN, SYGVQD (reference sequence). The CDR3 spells CASSGREVSSYNEQFF. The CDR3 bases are TGCGCCAGCAGTGGGCGGGAGGTGAGCTCCTACAATGAGCAGTTCTTC.

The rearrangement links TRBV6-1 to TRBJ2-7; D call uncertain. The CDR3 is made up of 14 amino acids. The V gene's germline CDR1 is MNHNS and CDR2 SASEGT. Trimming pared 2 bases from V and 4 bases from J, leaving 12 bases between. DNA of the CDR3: TGTGCCAGCAGTGAACCTGTCCCGCGATACGAGCAGTACTTC. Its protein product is CASSEPVPRYEQYF.

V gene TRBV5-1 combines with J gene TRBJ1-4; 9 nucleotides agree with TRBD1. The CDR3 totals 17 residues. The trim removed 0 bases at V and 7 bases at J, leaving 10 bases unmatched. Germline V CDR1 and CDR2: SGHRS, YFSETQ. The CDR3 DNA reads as TGCGCCAGCAGCTTGGAACAGGGGGCCCCCCTCGGTGAAAAACTGTTTTTT. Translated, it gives CASSLEQGAPLGEKLFF.

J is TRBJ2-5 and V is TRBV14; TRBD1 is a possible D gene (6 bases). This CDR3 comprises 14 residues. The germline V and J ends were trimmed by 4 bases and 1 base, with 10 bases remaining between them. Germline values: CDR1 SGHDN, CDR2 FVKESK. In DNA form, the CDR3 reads TGTGCCAGCAGCCCCCGGACAGCCCAAGAGACCCAGTACTTC. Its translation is CASSPRTAQETQYF.

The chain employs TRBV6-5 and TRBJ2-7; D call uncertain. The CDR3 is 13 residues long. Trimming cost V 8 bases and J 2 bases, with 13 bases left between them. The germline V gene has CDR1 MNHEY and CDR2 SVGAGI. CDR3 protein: CASAVAGPYEQYF. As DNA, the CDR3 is TGTGCCAGCGCAGTAGCCGGCCCCTACGAGCAGTACTTC.

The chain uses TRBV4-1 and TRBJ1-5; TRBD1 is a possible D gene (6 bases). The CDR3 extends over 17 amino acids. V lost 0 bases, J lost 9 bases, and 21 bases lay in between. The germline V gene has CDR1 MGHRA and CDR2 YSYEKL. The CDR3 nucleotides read TGCGCCAGCAGCCAAGAATTGGACGGGGGGCCCGCTCGGCCCCAGCATTTT. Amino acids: CASSQELDGGPARPQHF.

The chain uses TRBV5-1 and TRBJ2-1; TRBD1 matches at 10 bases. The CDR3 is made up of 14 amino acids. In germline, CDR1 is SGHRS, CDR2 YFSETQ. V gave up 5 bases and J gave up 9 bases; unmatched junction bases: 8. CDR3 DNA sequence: TGCGCCAGCAGGTCCGGGACAGGGGTGGGTGAGCAGTTCTTC. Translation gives CASRSGTGVGEQFF.

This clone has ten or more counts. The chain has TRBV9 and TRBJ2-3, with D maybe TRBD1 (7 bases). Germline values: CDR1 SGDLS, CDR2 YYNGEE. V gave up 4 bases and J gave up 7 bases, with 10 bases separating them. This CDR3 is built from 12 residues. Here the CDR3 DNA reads TGTGCCAGCAGCCCAGGGGGGCATACGCAGTATTTT. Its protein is CASSPGGHTQYF.

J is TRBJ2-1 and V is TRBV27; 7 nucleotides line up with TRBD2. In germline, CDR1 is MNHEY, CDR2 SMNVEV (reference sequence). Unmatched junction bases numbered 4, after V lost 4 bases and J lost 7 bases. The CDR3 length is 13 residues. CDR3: CASSWGTINEQFF. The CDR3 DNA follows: TGTGCCAGCAGTTGGGGGACTATTAATGAGCAGTTCTTC.

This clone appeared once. The CDR3 is CASRRDSNSPLHF. Written as DNA, the CDR3 is TGTGCCAGCAGGAGGGACTCGAATTCACCCCTCCACTTT. The J gene is TRBJ1-6, the V gene TRBV7-2; D possibly corresponds to TRBD1 (5 bases). Trimming removed 6 bases from V and 7 bases from J, with 10 bases in between. Looked up from germline, CDR1 is SGHTA and CDR2 is FQGNSA. The CDR3 consists of 13 residues.